Shown below are 15 T cell receptor beta chains from a single sample sequenced in a study of cytomegalovirus exposure and HLA in healthy donors. The PCR contained 60 Vbeta and 13 Jbeta primers. Using immunoSEQ multiplex PCR, the repertoire was profiled, and TCRdb retains in-frame clones only, with some absent. The sample gives 77,000 or so clones, approximately 71% of which show up once; about 7% is in the top ten. Sequencing used PBMCs. These receptors came from a woman aged 35 to 49 in good health and CMV-seronegative.

The chain has TRBV7-3 and TRBJ2-1; 12 bases fit TRBD2. The CDR3 consists of 19 residues. V dropped 2 bases and J dropped 0; count of bases not matched to a gene: 8. Germline lookup yields CDR1 SGHTA and CDR2 FQGTGA. CDR3 residues: CASSLEAGLAGNSYNEQFF. The DNA for the CDR3 is TGTGCCAGCAGCTTAGAGGCGGGACTAGCGGGTAACTCCTACAATGAGCAGTTCTTC. The complete variable domain, with remaining parts taken from reference TRBV7-3 and TRBJ2-1, reads GAGVSQTPSNKVTEKGKYVELRCDPISGHTALYWYRQSLGQGPEFLIYFQGTGAADDSGLPNDRFFAVRPEGSVSTLKIQRTERGDSAVYLCASSLEAGLAGNSYNEQFFGPGTRLTVL.

This sequence joins TRBV7-3 and TRBJ2-3; the D gene is possibly TRBD1 (5 bases). V lost 3 bases to trimming and J lost 2 bases, with 9 bases between them. The CDR3 length is 14 residues. Germline-derived CDR1 and CDR2 are SGHTA and FQGTGA. Here the CDR3 reads CASSFTGPTDTQYF. The CDR3 region has the DNA TGTGCCAGCAGCTTTACAGGTCCCACAGATACGCAGTATTTT.

The chain employs TRBV25-1 and TRBJ1-1; possibly TRBD1 for D (6 bases). V shed 7 bases and J shed 5 bases, with 20 bases lying between them. The CDR3 consists of 15 residues. CDR1 MGHDK and CDR2 SYGVNS come from the germline V gene. The CDR3 spells CASTATEQGLTEAFF. In DNA form, the CDR3 reads TGTGCCAGCACCGCAACGGAACAGGGCCTAACTGAAGCTTTCTTT.

The genes are TRBV11-2 and TRBJ2-1, with 7 bases matching TRBD1. Germline values: CDR1 SGHAT, CDR2 FQNNGV. CDR3 length equals 15 residues. Trimming took 3 bases from V and 2 from J; bases not matched to a gene: 4. The CDR3 here is CASSFVGQTYNEQFF. The DNA of the CDR3 is TGTGCCAGCAGCTTTGTGGGACAGACCTACAATGAGCAGTTCTTC. Full variable domain (outside the CDR3, taken from reference TRBV11-2 and TRBJ2-1): EAGVAQSPRYKIIEKRQSVAFWCNPISGHATLYWYQQILGQGPKLLIQFQNNGVVDDSQLPKDRFSAERLKGVDSTLKIQPAKLEDSAVYLCASSFVGQTYNEQFFGPGTRLTVL.

This clone was observed a few times. This sequence joins TRBV14 and TRBJ1-1; D not resolved. Trimming cost V 0 bases and J 0 bases, with 17 bases left between them. From germline, CDR1 is SGHDN and CDR2 FVKESK. This CDR3 spans 18 amino acids. CDR3 nucleotides: TGTGCCAGCAGCCAAGACTCAGTCGGTCGAGACATGAACACTGAAGCTTTCTTT. Translating gives CASSQDSVGRDMNTEAFF.

The chain employs TRBV19 and TRBJ1-2; D unresolved. Germline CDR1 and CDR2: LNHDA and SQIVND (reference sequence). CDR3 length: 13 amino acids. V lost 6 bases and J lost 4, with 12 bases in between. This chain's CDR3 is CASSLTETYGYTF. CDR3 DNA sequence: TGTGCCAGTAGCCTCACAGAGACCTATGGCTACACCTTC.

A single count supports this clone. V is TRBV18 and J is TRBJ2-1; no clear D. The germline gives CDR1 KGHSH, CDR2 LQKENI. Between the trimmed V and J ends, which lost 1 base and 7 bases, there was a span of 5 bases. The CDR3 length is 12 residues. The CDR3 DNA follows: TGTGCCAGCTCACCACGGGCTAATGAGCAGTTCTTC. Protein sequence: CASSPRANEQFF.

The chain is built from TRBV27 and TRBJ1-1; no clear D gene. This CDR3 has 9 residues. Germline-derived CDR1 and CDR2 are MNHEY and SMNVEV (reference sequence). Here the CDR3 reads CRWSVKAFF. Here the CDR3 DNA reads TGTCGCTGGAGTGTTAAGGCTTTCTTT.

By frequency in the sample, this clone is medium-sized. The chain uses TRBV6-4 and TRBJ2-1; 12 bases line up with TRBD2. Looked up from germline, CDR1 is MRHNA and CDR2 is SNTAGT. The CDR3 is made up of 14 amino acids. V dropped 2 bases and J dropped 8; count of bases not matched to a gene: 1. CDR3 nucleotides: TGTGCCAGCAGTGACGGGACTAGCGGGTATGAGCAGTTCTTC. Protein: CASSDGTSGYEQFF.

This chain joins TRBV27 and TRBJ1-2, with a possible D match to TRBD1 (6 bases). The CDR3 length is 16 residues. The V end was cut by 0 bases, the J end by 0 bases, with 11 bases between. The germline CDR1 and CDR2 sequences are MNHEY and SMNVEV (reference sequence). CDR3 in DNA: TGTGCCAGCAGTTTATCGGCTACAGGGACTAACTATGGCTACACCTTC. As protein: CASSLSATGTNYGYTF.

CDR3 residues: CASSLSAGGRHNEQFF. As DNA, the CDR3 is TGTGCCAGCAGTTTATCAGCGGGGGGCCGACACAATGAGCAGTTCTTC. This chain links TRBV28 with TRBJ2-1; TRBD2 matches 9 bases. Trimming took 1 base from V and 5 from J; bases not matched to a gene: 6. This CDR3 spans 16 amino acids. CDR1 is MDHEN, CDR2 SYDVKM, per germline.

The chain has TRBV27 and TRBJ1-1, with no clear D. Germline CDR1 MNHEY, CDR2 SMNVEV (reference sequence). V shed 4 bases and J shed 1 base, with 10 bases lying between them. The CDR3 runs 14 residues. CDR3 nucleotides: TGTGCCAGCAGTTGGGCGTTGGGGAACACTGAAGCTTTCTTT. Translating gives CASSWALGNTEAFF.

The chain employs TRBV19 and TRBJ1-5; D remains unclear. Germline values: CDR1 LNHDA, CDR2 SQIVND (reference sequence). The V and J ends lost 7 bases and 2 bases respectively, with 18 bases between them. The CDR3 has 16 residues. The CDR3: CASTPYPAVGNQPQHF. In DNA form, the CDR3 reads TGTGCCAGTACCCCTTACCCAGCGGTCGGCAATCAGCCCCAGCATTTT.

The rearrangement uses TRBV5-4 and TRBJ2-2; 10 nucleotides line up with TRBD2. The trim removed 3 bases at V and 3 bases at J, leaving 8 bases unmatched. CDR1 and CDR2 (germline): SGHNT, YYREEE (reference sequence). The CDR3 totals 17 residues. This CDR3 is CASSSPSGGPDTGELFF. CDR3 nucleotides: TGTGCCAGCAGCTCCCCTAGCGGGGGCCCTGACACCGGGGAGCTGTTTTTT.

The rearrangement joins TRBV19 to TRBJ2-3; a possible D gene is TRBD1 (5 bases). Germline V gives CDR1 LNHDA, CDR2 SQIVND (reference sequence). V lost 6 bases and J 5 bases, leaving 18 bases between the germline ends. The CDR3 runs to 15 residues. For the CDR3, the DNA is TGTGCCAGTAGCCCCCAGGGATGGGGTGTAGATACGCAGTATTTT. Translated, it gives CASSPQGWGVDTQYF.